These T cell receptor beta chains were read from a single sample in a study of molecular identifiers for immune sequencing clone quantification. TCRdb passed the PCR reads through MiXCR, listing each CDR3 protein once. The sample lists approximately 670,000 distinct CDR3 sequences; about 20% were seen once. The sequenced sample consisted of naive CD8+ T cells from blood, with Jurkat cell RNA spiked in. These receptors were taken from a human donor in good health. Some libraries in this study had Jurkat cell RNA spiked in. Both conserved end residues are part of each CDR3. D genes are given only for firm matches. Clone size, where shown, is once, few, many, or a class for clones that have expanded.

v_gene,abundance,d_gene,j_gene,CDR3nt,CDR3aa
TRBV9,many,TRBD2,TRBJ2-3,TGTGCCAGCAGCGTAGAGAGCGGGAGGGCCGCAGATACGCAGTATTTT,CASSVESGRAADTQYF
TRBV6-1,-,-,TRBJ2-2,TGTGCCAGCAGCCCCATCATAAGCCTAAACACCGGGGAGCTGTTTTTT,CASSPIISLNTGELFF
TRBV13,many,-,TRBJ2-3,TGTGCCAGCAGCACGGGTTCGTCGGGATTAGAGACAGATACGCAGTATTTT,CASSTGSSGLETDTQYF
TRBV19,many,-,TRBJ2-5,TGTGCCAGTAGCCCGGGAGCACAGGGCTTGGAAGAGACCCAGTACTTC,CASSPGAQGLEETQYF
TRBV6-5,many,-,TRBJ1-1,TGTGCCAGCAGTTACGGACACCCGAACACTGAAGCTTTCTTT,CASSYGHPNTEAFF
TRBV4-3,many,-,TRBJ2-1,TGCGCCAGCAGCCAAGAAACGAGCGCCTACAATGAGCAGTTCTTC,CASSQETSAYNEQFF
TRBV5-4,many,-,TRBJ2-7,TGTGCCAGCAGCTTGTACACGGGTTCCTACGAGCAGTACTTC,CASSLYTGSYEQYF
TRBV28,many,TRBD1,TRBJ1-1,TGTGCCAGCAGGACAGGGGGAGTGAACACTGAAGCTTTCTTT,CASRTGGVNTEAFF
TRBV9,many,TRBD1,TRBJ2-5,TGTGCCAGCAGCGTAGGCGGGACAGGGGGAGAGACCCAGTACTTC,CASSVGGTGGETQYF
TRBV29-1,many,-,TRBJ1-1,TGCAGCGTTGGCGAGAACACTGAAGCTTTCTTT,CSVGENTEAFF
TRBV19,-,TRBD2,TRBJ2-1,TGTGCCAGTAGTATAGATGTAGCGGGACGCTACAATGAGCAGTTCTTC,CASSIDVAGRYNEQFF
TRBV7-9,many,-,TRBJ2-2,TGTGCCAGCAGAGAGCGGGACACGAACACCGGGGAGCTGTTTTTT,CASRERDTNTGELFF
TRBV10-3,many,TRBD1,TRBJ2-7,TGTGCCATCAGTGATTTGGCAGGGGGCGCGTACGAGCAGTACTTC,CAISDLAGGAYEQYF
TRBV11-3,few,TRBD1,TRBJ1-1,TGTGCCAGCAAGGGACAGTACACTGAAGCTTTCTTT,CASKGQYTEAFF
TRBV28,few,TRBD1,TRBJ2-1,TGTGCCAGCAGTTTCGGACAGGGTGAGCAGTTCTTC,CASSFGQGEQFF
TRBV27,many,TRBD1,TRBJ1-1,TGTGCCAGCAGTTCCGACAGGGTCGGGTTCACTGAAGCTTTCTTT,CASSSDRVGFTEAFF
TRBV15,-,-,TRBJ1-6,TGTGCCACCAGCAGATCCCAGGGGAGCCCCTATAATTCACCCCTCCACTTT,CATSRSQGSPYNSPLHF
TRBV7-6,-,TRBD1,TRBJ2-7,TGTGCCAGCAGCTTAGGGACAGGCCATACCTACGAGCAGTACTTC,CASSLGTGHTYEQYF
TRBV5-4,few,-,TRBJ2-5,TGTGCCAGCAGCTTGGAGGCCCAAAAGACCCAGTACTTC,CASSLEAQKTQYF
TRBV29-1,-,-,TRBJ2-3,TGCAGCGTTGAAGATCACGGGATGACCACAGATACGCAGTATTTT,CSVEDHGMTTDTQYF
TRBV5-1,many,TRBD1,TRBJ2-7,TGCGCCAGCAGCTCGACAGGGGAGGAGGGCTACGAGCAGTACTTC,CASSSTGEEGYEQYF
TRBV7-9,many,-,TRBJ1-1,TGTGCCAGCAGTGGAGCTTCGAACACTGAAGCTTTCTTT,CASSGASNTEAFF
TRBV27,-,-,TRBJ2-5,TGTGCCAGCAGCTTCCTACAACCCACCGGGACCCTTTACGAGACCCAGTACTTC,CASSFLQPTGTLYETQYF
TRBV12-3/TRBV12-4,-,-,TRBJ2-7,TGTGCCAGCAGTCCAAATATGAACCGGCAGTACTTC,CASSPNMNRQYF
TRBV5-3,-,TRBD1,TRBJ2-7,TGTACCAGCAGCTTCGCGACAGGGAATTACGAGCAGTACTTC,CTSSFATGNYEQYF
TRBV6-4,-,-,TRBJ2-2,TGTGCCAGCACTAAGCGGCCGAACACCGGGGAGCTGTTTTTT,CASTKRPNTGELFF
TRBV2,many,TRBD2,TRBJ2-7,TGTGCCAGCAGTAAACCTAGCGGGGGGTCCTACGAGCAGTACTTC,CASSKPSGGSYEQYF
TRBV6-2/TRBV6-3,few,-,TRBJ1-1,TGTGCCAGCAGTTACGCCAGGATGAACACTGAAGCTTTCTTT,CASSYARMNTEAFF
TRBV19,many,-,TRBJ2-1,TGTGCCAGTAGTATATCGGGAATGGCCAGCTCCTACAATGAGCAGTTCTTC,CASSISGMASSYNEQFF
TRBV7-2,many,-,TRBJ2-3,TGTGCCAGCAGCTTATTCGGGGGAAGCACAGATACGCAGTATTTT,CASSLFGGSTDTQYF
TRBV4-1,many,-,TRBJ2-3,TGCGCCAGCAGCCAAGGCTCTGGGGGCACAGATACGCAGTATTTT,CASSQGSGGTDTQYF
TRBV4-1,many,-,TRBJ1-1,TGCGCCAGCAGCCAAGTTTCTCCAGGTTGGGGCACTGAAGCTTTCTTT,CASSQVSPGWGTEAFF
TRBV5-5,many,-,TRBJ1-1,TGTGCCAGCAGCTTGGTTCAGGGACCGGGGAACACTGAAGCTTTCTTT,CASSLVQGPGNTEAFF
TRBV4-1,-,-,TRBJ1-5,TGCGCCAGCAGCCAAGGGGTTAATGGCAATCAGCCCCAGCATTTT,CASSQGVNGNQPQHF
TRBV4-3,-,-,TRBJ1-2,-,CASSQDSGQGFNYGYTF
TRBV19,-,-,TRBJ1-3,TGTGCCAGTAGTATTTGGGACGGCCACTCTGGAAACACCATATATTTT,CASSIWDGHSGNTIYF
TRBV7-9,many,-,TRBJ1-5,TGTGCCAGCAGCTCTTTTGAGGGGGTCAATCAGCCCCAGCATTTT,CASSSFEGVNQPQHF
TRBV12-3/TRBV12-4,few,-,TRBJ2-7,TGTGCCAGCAGTTTCGGCATCGGCAGCTCCTACGAGCAGTACTTC,CASSFGIGSSYEQYF
TRBV7-6,many,-,TRBJ2-5,TGTGCCAGCAGCCCCCAGCGGTCCGAGGGAGAGACCCAGTACTTC,CASSPQRSEGETQYF
TRBV12-3/TRBV12-4,many,TRBD2,TRBJ2-4,TGTGCCAGCAGCCCGTCGAGCGGGGCCCTAGCCAAAAACATTCAGTACTTC,CASSPSSGALAKNIQYF
TRBV20-1,many,-,TRBJ2-7,TGCAGTGCTTGGACAGTTTCCTACGAGCAGTACTTC,CSAWTVSYEQYF
TRBV5-6,many,TRBD2,TRBJ2-1,TGTGCCAGCAGCCCTCCCGGGACTAGCGGGAGTAATGAGCAGTTCTTC,CASSPPGTSGSNEQFF
TRBV20-1,few,TRBD1,TRBJ1-5,TGCAGTGCTAGAAGTCAGGGGGGAAATCAGCCCCAGCATTTT,CSARSQGGNQPQHF